The TCR beta chain under discussion was sequenced for a study of graft-versus-host responses after intestinal transplantation. Study-level information: Induction using anti-thymocyte globulin, followed by tacrolimus and steroids for 3 to 4 years, was given to all recipients.

Study-wide points: The study found high graft-versus-host to host-versus-graft clonal ratios in allografts of patients with graft-donor T cell macrochimerism.

The CDR3 sequence is 13 residues long. Germline values: CDR1 SGHDT, CDR2 YYEEEE. Between the trimmed V and J ends, which lost 4 bases and 7 bases, there was a span of 12 bases. This table comes from immunoSEQ multiplex PCR, and its TCRdb copy is limited to in-frame clones, with some not included. The repertoire has 130,000 or so clones, roughly 92% of them found once; the top ten carry approximately 0.17%. Comments on this clone: The target antigen is unknown.

This clonotype originated in a human donor who received an intestinal transplant. Sequenced material: unstimulated CD4+ T cells sorted from spleen or lymph node cells, taken before intestinal transplant. The chain has TRBV5-6 and TRBJ1-5; D is unresolved. The CDR3 DNA reads TGTGCCAGCAGCCAAGGCGAGGAGCAGCCCCAGCATTTT. Amino acids: CASSQGEEQPQHF.